Following are 8 T cell receptor beta chains from one sample sequenced in a study of regulatory T cells in long-lasting Graves disease. The time point is: newly diagnosed GD, antithyroid drugs for less than 3 months. PBMC RNA served as the TCR library source. Construction of TCR beta libraries relied on iRepertoire HTBI primers and on Arm-PCR targeting CDR3 regions. TCRdb ran MiXCR on the multiplex PCR reads and lists one entry per CDR3 protein. Seen here are some 230,000 distinct CDR3 sequences, around 18% observed once, and the top ten hold approximately 20%. Source: peripheral blood mononuclear cells (PBMCs), taken at new diagnosis, from a patient treated with antithyroid drugs. These TCRs come from a female donor with Graves disease.

The rearrangement joins TRBV12-3 or TRBV12-4 to TRBJ2-7, with D unresolved. V was pared by 4 bases and J by 3 bases, with 7 bases between. This CDR3 has 12 amino acids. CDR3 DNA: TGTGCCAGCAGTTACTTTCACTACGAGCAGTACTTC. This encodes CASSYFHYEQYF.

In this sample, this clonotype turned up a few times. A much larger clone differs by one base, so this may be a read error. This sequence joins TRBV9 and TRBJ2-3; 12 positions agree with TRBD2. Unmatched junction bases numbered 10, after V lost 0 bases and J lost 5 bases. This CDR3 is built from 18 residues. The V gene's germline CDR1 is SGDLS and CDR2 YYNGEE. Here the CDR3 reads CASSVEGASGRAVDTQYF. CDR3 nucleotide sequence: TGTGCCAGCAGCGTAGAGGGGGCTAGCGGGAGGGCCGTAGATACGCAGTATTTT.

The V gene is TRBV7-6, the J gene TRBJ2-1, with 9 bases aligning to TRBD1. The V gene end was trimmed by 5 bases and the J gene end by 8 bases; junction bases not matched to a gene: 7. Germline assignment: CDR1 SGHVS and CDR2 FNYEAQ. This CDR3 is built from 14 residues. CDR3 bases: TGTGCCAGCAGCATCCAGGACAGGGGTTATGAGCAGTTCTTC. Protein sequence: CASSIQDRGYEQFF.

The sample holds many counts of this clonotype. V and J are TRBV7-2 and TRBJ2-4; 10 bases align to TRBD2. The trim removed 6 bases at V and 6 bases at J, leaving 8 bases unmatched. The CDR3 sequence is 15 residues long. Per germline, CDR1 SGHTA and CDR2 FQGNSA. The CDR3 is CASRPSGSGRNIQYF. For the CDR3, the DNA is TGTGCCAGCAGGCCTAGCGGGAGTGGGAGAAACATTCAGTACTTC.

The rearrangement links TRBV6-5 to TRBJ1-1; tentatively, D is TRBD1 (5 bases). This CDR3 has 16 amino acids. Trimming cost V 8 bases and J 2 bases, with 21 bases left between them. Germline loops: CDR1 MNHEY, CDR2 SVGAGI. CDR3 amino acids: CASCCDSAGGNTEAFF. The CDR3 bases are TGTGCCAGCTGTTGCGACAGCGCTGGGGGTAACACTGAAGCTTTCTTT.

This clonotype was counted once. This sequence may be a read error, since a much larger clone differs from it by one base. The gene calls are TRBV19 and TRBJ2-1; either TRBD1 or TRBD2 may fit D (5 bases each). With the DNA end fitting TRBJ2-7 better, the J assignment may be wrong. The CDR3 runs 14 residues. Germline CDR1 and CDR2: LNHDA and SQIVND (reference sequence). In DNA, the CDR3 is TGTGCCAGTAGTAAGGGACCGACAGCTTATGAGCAGTACTTC. Its protein product is CASSKGPTAYEQYF.

This chain connects TRBV2 to TRBJ2-2; 8 bases map to TRBD2. Germline-derived CDR1 and CDR2 are SNHLY and FYNNEI. With V trimmed by 7 bases and J by 0 bases, 4 bases remained unmatched. The CDR3 consists of 15 residues. The CDR3 here is CASTSGLANTGELFF. CDR3 nucleotides: TGTGCCAGCACCTCGGGACTAGCGAACACCGGGGAGCTGTTTTTT.

This clonotype was found many times. The chain carries TRBV15 and TRBJ2-5; unclear D gene. CDR1 is LNHNV and CDR2 is YYDKDF in the germline V gene (reference sequence). Between the trimmed V and J ends, which lost 0 bases and 7 bases, there was a span of 12 bases. The CDR3 is 14 residues long. CDR3 protein: CATSRDQALVTQYF. CDR3 coding DNA: TGTGCCACCAGCAGAGATCAGGCCCTCGTGACCCAGTACTTC.